The rows below give T cell receptor beta chains drawn from one sample of a study of blood T cell repertoires in COVID-19. TCRdb's table, derived via immunoSEQ multiplex PCR, lists solely in-frame clones and lacks some. Of 95,000 to 120,000 clones listed, around 89% are singletons. Sequences were obtained from peripheral blood. These TCRs come from a woman in her 50s with acute or convalescent COVID-19. CDR3s include the opening cysteine and the closing phenylalanine or tryptophan. A D gene is named only where the DNA matches it firmly. Clone size is shown for a subset of rows, as once, few, many or a class of expanded clone.

V,D,size,length,J,DNA,CDR3
TRBV19,TRBD1,NA,16,TRBJ1-5,TGTGCCAGTAGTAGCTCGGGACAGTCTTCGGGACAGCCCCAGCATTTT,CASSSSGQSSGQPQHF
TRBV28,NA,NA,16,TRBJ1-4,TGTGCCAGCAGTTTCCGCGGCCCTGCCACTAATGAAAAACTGTTTTTT,CASSFRGPATNEKLFF
TRBV5-1,NA,NA,16,TRBJ1-5,TGCGCCAGCAGCTTGAGTAGGGGCAGGAGCAATCAGCCCCAGCATTTT,CASSLSRGRSNQPQHF
TRBV28,NA,NA,12,TRBJ2-7,TGTGCCAGCAGGGGGGCCCTGGGCGAGCAGTACTTC,CASRGALGEQYF
TRBV7-9,TRBD2,NA,17,TRBJ2-1,TGTGCCAGCAGCGACACCGCTAGCGGGAGGGACTACAATGAGCAGTTCTTC,CASSDTASGRDYNEQFF
TRBV9,TRBD2,few,16,TRBJ2-1,TGTGCCAGCAGCGTAGAACTAGCGGGGGGCTACAATGAGCAGTTCTTC,CASSVELAGGYNEQFF
TRBV7-2,TRBD1,NA,16,TRBJ1-5,TGTGCCAGCAGCTTAGTGGGGACAGGAGGAAATCAGCCCCAGCATTTT,CASSLVGTGGNQPQHF
TRBV12-3/TRBV12-4,NA,NA,13,TRBJ1-1,TGTGCCAGCAGCATTGCAGGGCAGACTGAAGCTTTCTTT,CASSIAGQTEAFF
TRBV29-1,NA,NA,14,TRBJ2-5,TGCAGCGTTGAAGGGTCAGGGGCCCCAGAGACCCAGTACTTC,CSVEGSGAPETQYF
TRBV6-2/TRBV6-3,NA,NA,13,TRBJ1-2,TGTGCCAGCAGTTACTGGGCAGAAGAGGGCTACACCTTC,CASSYWAEEGYTF
TRBV6-5,TRBD1,NA,15,TRBJ2-1,TGTGCCAGCAGTATTGGGACAGCCCCCTACAATGAGCAGTTCTTC,CASSIGTAPYNEQFF
TRBV7-9,NA,NA,14,TRBJ1-5,TGTGCCAGCAGCCCGGCGGGAATAAATCAGCCCCAGCATTTT,CASSPAGINQPQHF
TRBV2,NA,NA,16,TRBJ2-7,TGTGCCAGCAGTTTCTGGGTGGGGGGGCCGGTGAGCGAGCAGTACTTC,CASSFWVGGPVSEQYF
TRBV29-1,TRBD1,NA,13,TRBJ2-1,TGCAGCGTTGAAATACAGGGGGCGAATGAGCAGTTCTTC,CSVEIQGANEQFF
TRBV6-2/TRBV6-3,TRBD2,NA,15,TRBJ2-7,TGTGCCAGCAGCTCCCCCGGGGGGGCCTCCTACGAGCAGTACTTC,CASSSPGGASYEQYF
TRBV15,TRBD2,NA,17,TRBJ2-3,TGTGCCACCAGCAGAGGTGGGACAAGCGGGAGGGCGGATACGCAGTATTTT,CATSRGGTSGRADTQYF
TRBV11-3,NA,NA,12,TRBJ2-7,TGTGCCAGCAGCTTAGATCGGGGAAGGCAGTACTTC,CASSLDRGRQYF
TRBV2,NA,NA,15,TRBJ1-5,TGTGCCAGCAGTGTACGGCAGGGGAGTGATCAGCCCCAGCATTTT,CASSVRQGSDQPQHF
TRBV10-3,TRBD2,NA,12,TRBJ2-1,TGTGCCATCCGGGACTACCACAATGAGCAGTTCTTC,CAIRDYHNEQFF
TRBV7-2,NA,few,15,TRBJ1-5,TGTGCCAGCAGCACATTCAGAGGGAGCAATCAGCCCCAGCATTTT,CASSTFRGSNQPQHF
TRBV3-1/TRBV3-2,TRBD2,NA,15,TRBJ2-1,TGTGCCAGCAGGTACGGACTAGCGGGGGGTAATGAGCAGTTCTTC,CASRYGLAGGNEQFF
TRBV5-1,NA,NA,12,TRBJ1-1,TGCGCCAGCACTTCGGGGGGCACTGAAGCTTTCTTT,CASTSGGTEAFF
TRBV5-8,NA,NA,15,TRBJ1-4,TGTGCCAGCAGCTTCTTAGGGGCGTTGGATGAAAAACTGTTTTTT,CASSFLGALDEKLFF
TRBV25-1,NA,NA,13,TRBJ1-3,TGTGCCAGCAGTCTCCCTGCTGGAAACACCATATATTTT,CASSLPAGNTIYF
TRBV7-2,TRBD2,NA,15,TRBJ2-7,TGTGCCAGCAGCACGAAGACTAGCGGTTACTACGAGCAGTACTTC,CASSTKTSGYYEQYF
TRBV6-5,NA,NA,14,TRBJ2-3,TGTGCCAGCAGTTACCTCCAACGGGGGGATACGCAGTATTTT,CASSYLQRGDTQYF
TRBV7-9,NA,NA,15,TRBJ2-7,TGTGCCAGCAGCTTAGCTGGGAGAAGCTCCTACGAGCAGTACTTC,CASSLAGRSSYEQYF
TRBV20-1,NA,NA,10,TRBJ2-3,TGCAGTGCTAGCGGTGATACGCAGTATTTT,CSASGDTQYF
TRBV7-3,NA,NA,14,TRBJ2-2,TGTGCCAGCTCCTCCGGGGTGGCCACCGGGGAGCTGTTTTTT,CASSSGVATGELFF
TRBV30,NA,NA,15,TRBJ1-4,TGTGCCTGGATCCCCGGAGTGGCAGTTAATGAAAAACTGTTTTTT,CAWIPGVAVNEKLFF
TRBV9,TRBD1,NA,14,TRBJ1-1,TGTGCCAGCAGCGTAGGGGACAGGGGACGGCGAGCTTTCTTT,CASSVGDRGRRAFF